Below, 27 T cell receptor beta chains from the same sample are listed, as sequenced in a study of OX40 agonist ivuxolimab in advanced cancers. Sequencing was performed with immunoSEQ multiplex PCR; in TCRdb, only in-frame clones are kept and a portion is missing. The sample has roughly 76,000 clones, around 87% seen once. The input for sequencing was CD4+ or CD8+ T cells sorted from blood, taken in a trial of the OX40 agonist ivuxolimab. The receptors come from an adult with an advanced solid tumor such as melanoma, head and neck, liver or kidney cancer.

The gene calls are TRBV18 and TRBJ1-4, with D unclear. CDR1 KGHSH and CDR2 LQKENI come from the germline V gene. V was shortened by 5 bases and J by 5 bases, with 15 bases between the two germline ends. CDR3 length: 15 residues. The CDR3 nucleotides read TGTGCCAGCTCAGCCCCTGCGGGAGCAAATGAAAAACTGTTTTTT. Translating it yields CASSAPAGANEKLFF.

As for this clone: The same CDR3 is also encoded by other DNA sequences in this sample. This chain joins TRBV7-9 and TRBJ2-7; D uncertain. The germline V and J ends were trimmed by 6 bases and 3 bases, with 15 bases remaining between them. Germline V gene data show CDR1 as SEHNR and CDR2 as FQNEAQ (reference sequence). This CDR3 region has 14 residues. The chain's CDR3 is CASRLSVESYEQYV. CDR3 DNA: TGTGCCAGCAGATTATCGGTAGAGAGCTACGAGCAGTACGTC.

The V and J genes are TRBV28 and TRBJ1-5; no clear D gene. Germline CDR1 and CDR2: MDHEN and SYDVKM. Trimming took 3 bases from V and 0 from J, leaving 12 bases between them. This CDR3 contains 16 residues. CDR3 nucleotide sequence: TGTGCCAGCAGTTTTATTACGGAATATAGCAATCAGCCCCAGCATTTT. Translated, it gives CASSFITEYSNQPQHF.

The chain combines TRBV28 with TRBJ1-4; D gene unclear. V was pared by 4 bases and J by 0 bases, with 6 bases between. CDR3 size: 14 residues. CDR1 and CDR2 from the germline V gene are MDHEN and SYDVKM. The chain's CDR3 is CASSSGTTNEKLFF. CDR3 DNA: TGTGCCAGCAGTTCCGGGACAACTAATGAAAAACTGTTTTTT.

The V gene is TRBV15, the J gene TRBJ1-1; D ambiguous. Trimming removed 2 bases at V and 2 bases at J, with 12 bases between. CDR3 length: 15 amino acids. Germline loops: CDR1 LNHNV, CDR2 YYDKDF (reference sequence). The chain's CDR3 is CATSRPMTDNTEAFF. The CDR3 region has the DNA TGTGCCACCAGCAGACCTATGACGGATAACACTGAAGCTTTCTTT.

The chain couples TRBV5-1 to TRBJ2-5; D tentatively fits TRBD1 or TRBD2 (5 bases each). Germline V lookup: CDR1 SGHRS, CDR2 YFSETQ. V was shortened by 4 bases and J by 4 bases, with 17 bases between the two germline ends. This CDR3 comprises 15 residues. CDR3 protein: CASSTGPGRVETQYF. The CDR3 region has the DNA TGCGCCAGCAGCACGGGGCCCGGTCGTGTAGAGACCCAGTACTTC.

The V and J genes are TRBV27 and TRBJ1-4; D not resolved. Germline V CDR1 and CDR2: MNHEY, SMNVEV (reference sequence). V dropped 10 bases and J dropped 3 bases, with 21 bases sitting between them. The CDR3 length is 16 residues. The CDR3 loop reads CATSRDPGGANEKLFF. The CDR3 coding sequence is TGTGCCACCTCCCGGGATCCGGGCGGAGCTAATGAAAAACTGTTTTTT.

The rearrangement links TRBV6-6 to TRBJ2-5, with 7 bases matching TRBD2. V was clipped by 0 bases and J by 1 base; unmatched bases: 2. The germline V gene has CDR1 MNHNY and CDR2 SVGAGI (reference sequence). CDR3 length: 15 amino acids. CDR3 bases: TGTGCCAGCAGTTACTCGGGCGGGGGCCAAGAGACCCAGTACTTC. Amino acids: CASSYSGGGQETQYF.

The J gene is TRBJ1-5, the V gene TRBV15; D gene unclear. V shed 6 bases and J shed 6 bases, with 15 bases lying between them. The CDR3 covers 14 residues. Germline loops: CDR1 LNHNV, CDR2 YYDKDF (reference sequence). The CDR3 protein is CATRGTAESQPQHF. In DNA, the CDR3 is TGTGCCACCAGAGGTACGGCGGAGAGTCAGCCCCAGCATTTT.

The chain recombines TRBV25-1 with TRBJ2-4; a possible D gene is TRBD2 (6 bases). CDR3 size: 17 residues. The germline V gene has CDR1 MGHDK and CDR2 SYGVNS. V gave up 2 bases and J gave up 1 base, with 15 bases separating them. The CDR3 loop reads CASSEGGKKAAKNIQYF. The CDR3 coding sequence is TGTGCCAGCAGTGAAGGAGGGAAAAAGGCGGCCAAAAACATTCAGTACTTC. The variable domain in full, completed from reference TRBV25-1 and TRBJ2-4, reads EADIYQTPRYLVIGTGKKITLECSQTMGHDKMYWYQQDPGMELHLIHYSYGVNSTEKGDLSSESTVSRIRTEHFPLTLESARPSHTSQYLCASSEGGKKAAKNIQYFGAGTRLSVL.

The rearrangement links TRBV2 to TRBJ2-6; D is unresolved. V gave up 7 bases and J gave up 1 base, with 8 bases separating them. The CDR3 sequence is 14 residues long. Germline V gene data show CDR1 as SNHLY and CDR2 as FYNNEI. The CDR3 sequence: CASMPQSGANVLTF. CDR3 sequence (DNA): TGTGCCAGCATGCCCCAGTCTGGGGCCAACGTCCTGACTTTC.

This clone came up once. This chain links TRBV9 with TRBJ1-5; unclear D gene. V was pared by 4 bases and J by 3 bases, with 14 bases between. This CDR3 comprises 15 residues. Germline V gives CDR1 SGDLS, CDR2 YYNGEE. CDR3 nucleotides: TGTGCCAGCAGCCCCACGGGGAACCTCAATCAGCCCCAGCATTTT. Protein product: CASSPTGNLNQPQHF. The complete variable domain, with remaining parts taken from reference TRBV9 and TRBJ1-5, reads DSGVTQTPKHLITATGQRVTLRCSPRSGDLSVYWYQQSLDQGLQFLIQYYNGEERAKGNILERFSAQQFPDLHSELNLSSLELGDSALYFCASSPTGNLNQPQHFGDGTRLSIL.

J is TRBJ2-2 and V is TRBV7-9; D is undetermined. CDR1 and CDR2 (germline): SEHNR, FQNEAQ (reference sequence). Trimming removed 2 bases at V and 0 bases at J, with 10 bases between. The CDR3 has 16 residues. The CDR3 DNA reads TGTGCCAGCAGCTTAATGCGCACAACGAACACCGGGGAGCTGTTTTTT. Protein: CASSLMRTTNTGELFF.

As DNA, the CDR3 is TGTGCCATCACCCCAGACTCCTACAATGAGCAGTTCTTC. Protein product: CAITPDSYNEQFF. This chain uses TRBV10-3 with TRBJ2-1; D is unresolved. The CDR3 totals 13 residues. The germline V gene has CDR1 ENHRY and CDR2 SYGVKD. The germline V and J ends were trimmed by 7 bases and 0 bases, with 7 bases remaining between them.

The gene calls are TRBV28 and TRBJ1-1, with 9 bases lining up with TRBD1. The CDR3 has 14 amino acids. Unmatched junction bases numbered 10, after V lost 11 bases and J lost 3 bases. CDR1 and CDR2 from the germline V gene are MDHEN and SYDVKM. The CDR3 loop reads CAATQGAGDTEAFF. The CDR3 DNA follows: TGTGCCGCCACACAGGGGGCCGGGGACACTGAAGCTTTCTTT.

The chain couples TRBV2 to TRBJ1-2; TRBD1 aligns across 8 bases. There are 13 residues in the CDR3. V shed 5 bases, J shed 4 bases, and the junction held 3 bases outside the gene matches. CDR1 and CDR2 (germline): SNHLY, FYNNEI. The CDR3 DNA reads TGTGCCAGCAGTTTACAGGGGGTCTATGGCTACACCTTC. Amino acid sequence: CASSLQGVYGYTF. The variable domain in full, completed from reference TRBV2 and TRBJ1-2, reads EPEVTQTPSHQVTQMGQEVILRCVPISNHLYFYWYRQILGQKVEFLVSFYNNEISEKSEIFDDQFSVERPDGSNFTLKIRSTKLEDSAMYFCASSLQGVYGYTFGSGTRLTVV.

The V call is TRBV19, the J call TRBJ2-5; a possible D gene is TRBD2 (6 bases). Germline loops: CDR1 LNHDA, CDR2 SQIVND (reference sequence). V lost 4 bases to trimming and J lost 3 bases, with 9 bases between them. CDR3 length: 13 residues. CDR3 nucleotides: TGTGCCAGTAGTAAGGCGGGGAAAGAGACCCAGTACTTC. Protein sequence: CASSKAGKETQYF.

The rearrangement joins TRBV18 to TRBJ1-6, with D unclear. The V and J ends lost 8 bases and 9 bases respectively, with 14 bases between them. CDR1 and CDR2 from the germline V gene are KGHSH and LQKENI. The CDR3 has 13 amino acids. The CDR3 DNA reads TGTGCCAGCAGGGCCCCAGGATCTTCACCCCTCCACTTT. Translated: CASRAPGSSPLHF.

The chain employs TRBV5-5 and TRBJ1-2; possibly TRBD1 for D (6 bases). The CDR3 is made up of 15 amino acids. Per the germline V gene, CDR1 is SGHKS and CDR2 is YYEKEE (reference sequence). V dropped 0 bases and J dropped 3 bases, with 12 bases sitting between them. In DNA, the CDR3 is TGTGCCAGCAGCTTGGAAGTGACAGGTTACTATGGCTACACCTTC. Its protein is CASSLEVTGYYGYTF.

The genes are TRBV10-2 and TRBJ1-2; maybe TRBD1 (6 bases). The CDR3 has 14 amino acids. Per the germline V gene, CDR1 is WSHSY and CDR2 is SAAADI. V lost 9 bases to trimming and J lost 3 bases, with 17 bases between them. CDR3 coding DNA: TGCGCCAGTTCCGCAGGGGCGCAAGACTATGGCTACACCTTC. It specifies CASSAGAQDYGYTF.

The V call is TRBV5-1, the J call TRBJ2-5; D might be TRBD1 (7 bases). CDR3 length equals 13 residues. The V end was cut by 5 bases, the J end by 4 bases, with 12 bases between. Germline CDR1 is SGHRS and CDR2 is YFSETQ. The chain's CDR3 is CASRYRGGETQYF. In nucleotides, the CDR3 is TGCGCCAGCAGATACAGGGGAGGAGAGACCCAGTACTTC.

The gene calls are TRBV7-2 and TRBJ2-4; D remains unclear. The CDR3 runs 14 residues. V lost 8 bases and J lost 0, with 11 bases in between. Germline V lookup: CDR1 SGHTA, CDR2 FQGNSA. The CDR3: CASAPSLAKNIQYF. The CDR3 nucleotides are TGTGCCAGCGCCCCGAGCTTAGCCAAAAACATTCAGTACTTC. Full variable domain (outside the CDR3, taken from reference TRBV7-2 and TRBJ2-4): GAGVSQSPSNKVTEKGKDVELRCDPISGHTALYWYRQSLGQGLEFLIYFQGNSAPDKSGLPSDRFSAERTGGSVSTLTIQRTQQEDSAVYLCASAPSLAKNIQYFGAGTRLSVL.

The V call is TRBV5-1, the J call TRBJ1-3; D gene ambiguous. Per germline, CDR1 SGHRS and CDR2 YFSETQ. The CDR3 covers 14 residues. Trimming took off 0 bases at V and 0 bases at J, with 4 bases between the two ends. CDR3 sequence reads: CASSLGSSGNTIYF. Written as DNA, the CDR3 is TGCGCCAGCAGCTTGGGTAGCTCTGGAAACACCATATATTTT.

This clone appeared a few times. The CDR3 reads CASGTGTGGSSPLHF. The CDR3 region has the DNA TGTGCTAGTGGTACTGGGACAGGGGGTAGTTCACCCCTCCACTTT. The rearrangement joins TRBV12-5 to TRBJ1-6, with 11 bases that match TRBD1. CDR3 length equals 15 residues. The V and J ends lost 5 bases and 9 bases, in that order; junction bases with no gene match: 6. CDR1 LGHNT and CDR2 FRNRAP come from the germline V gene.

The chain couples TRBV2 to TRBJ2-1; 11 positions agree with TRBD2. The germline CDR1 and CDR2 sequences are SNHLY and FYNNEI. V shed 7 bases and J 5 bases; nucleotides not matched to a gene: 7. CDR3 size: 15 residues. CDR3 bases: TGTGCCAGCATTAAACTAGCGGGGGCAAACAATGAGCAGTTCTTC. Translated: CASIKLAGANNEQFF.

The chain links TRBV2 to TRBJ2-7; 8 nucleotides agree with TRBD2. The CDR3 totals 14 residues. Germline CDR1 is SNHLY and CDR2 is FYNNEI. Trimming cost V 4 bases and J 5 bases; bases outside gene matches: 7. CDR3 sequence: CASSAGSGANEQYV. DNA of the CDR3: TGTGCCAGCAGTGCAGGTAGCGGGGCTAACGAGCAGTACGTC.

This clone occurred once. The chain links TRBV5-4 to TRBJ2-3; no firm D call. The CDR3 has 16 amino acids. V lost 0 bases, J lost 2 bases, and 13 bases lay in between. Germline loops: CDR1 SGHNT, CDR2 YYREEE (reference sequence). CDR3 region: CASSLETKRTTDTQYF. In DNA, the CDR3 is TGTGCCAGCAGCTTGGAGACGAAAAGAACCACAGATACGCAGTATTTT.